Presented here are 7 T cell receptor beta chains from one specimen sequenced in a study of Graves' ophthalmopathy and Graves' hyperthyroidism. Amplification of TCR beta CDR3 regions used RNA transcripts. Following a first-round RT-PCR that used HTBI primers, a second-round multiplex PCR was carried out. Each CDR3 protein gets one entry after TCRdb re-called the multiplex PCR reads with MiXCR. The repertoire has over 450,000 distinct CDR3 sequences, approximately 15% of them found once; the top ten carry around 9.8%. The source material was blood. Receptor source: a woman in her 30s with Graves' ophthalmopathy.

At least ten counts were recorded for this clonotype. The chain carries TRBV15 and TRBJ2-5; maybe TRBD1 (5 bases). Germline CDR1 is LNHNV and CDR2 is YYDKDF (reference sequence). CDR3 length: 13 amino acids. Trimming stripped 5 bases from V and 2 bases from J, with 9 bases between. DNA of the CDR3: TGTGCCACCAGCGCCCGACAGCAAGAGACCCAGTACTTC. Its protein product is CATSARQQETQYF.

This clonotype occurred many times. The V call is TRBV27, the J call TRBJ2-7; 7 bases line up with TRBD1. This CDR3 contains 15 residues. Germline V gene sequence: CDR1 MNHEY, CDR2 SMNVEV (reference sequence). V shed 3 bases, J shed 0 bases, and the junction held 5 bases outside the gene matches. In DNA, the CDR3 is TGTGCCAGCAGTTTCCGCGACAGGGCCTCCTACGAGCAGTACTTC. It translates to CASSFRDRASYEQYF.

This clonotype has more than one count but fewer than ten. In DNA form, the CDR3 reads TGTGCCAGCTCACCAATGGTGGGACAGATGAACACTGAAGCTTTCTTT. It is translated as CASSPMVGQMNTEAFF. The genes are TRBV18 and TRBJ1-1; TRBD1 matches 7 bases. From germline, CDR1 is KGHSH and CDR2 LQKENI. The CDR3 totals 16 residues. Trimming took 2 bases from V and 0 from J; bases not matched to a gene: 6.

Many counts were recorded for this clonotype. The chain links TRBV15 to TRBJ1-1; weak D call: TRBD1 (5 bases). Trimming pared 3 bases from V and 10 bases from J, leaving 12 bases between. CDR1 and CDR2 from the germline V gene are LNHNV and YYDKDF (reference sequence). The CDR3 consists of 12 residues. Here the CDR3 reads CATSRNQGGAFF. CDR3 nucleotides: TGTGCCACCAGCAGGAACCAGGGAGGAGCTTTCTTT.

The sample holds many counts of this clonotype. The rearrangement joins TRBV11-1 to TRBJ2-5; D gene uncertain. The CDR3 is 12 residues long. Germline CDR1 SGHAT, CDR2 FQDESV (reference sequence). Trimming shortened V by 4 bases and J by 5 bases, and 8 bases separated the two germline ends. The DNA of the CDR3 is TGTGCCAGCAGCTCAAGTTCTGAGACCCAGTACTTC. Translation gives CASSSSSETQYF.

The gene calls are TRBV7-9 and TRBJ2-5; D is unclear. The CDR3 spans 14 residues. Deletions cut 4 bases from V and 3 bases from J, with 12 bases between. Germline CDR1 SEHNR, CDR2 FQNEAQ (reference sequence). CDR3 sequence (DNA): TGTGCCAGCAGCTCTAGGGTCGGAGAAGAGACCCAGTACTTC. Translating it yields CASSSRVGEETQYF. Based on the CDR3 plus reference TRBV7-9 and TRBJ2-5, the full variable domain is DTGVSQNPRHKITKRGQNVTFRCDPISEHNRLYWYRQTLGQGPEFLTYFQNEAQLEKSRLLSDRFSAERPKGSFSTLEIQRTEQGDSAMYLCASSSRVGEETQYFGPGTRLLVL.

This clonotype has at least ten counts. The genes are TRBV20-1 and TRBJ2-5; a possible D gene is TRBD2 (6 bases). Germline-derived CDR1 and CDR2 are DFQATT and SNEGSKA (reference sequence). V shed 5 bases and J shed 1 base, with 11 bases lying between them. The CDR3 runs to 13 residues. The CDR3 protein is CSAYRETQETQYF. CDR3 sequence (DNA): TGCAGTGCTTACCGGGAGACCCAAGAGACCCAGTACTTC.